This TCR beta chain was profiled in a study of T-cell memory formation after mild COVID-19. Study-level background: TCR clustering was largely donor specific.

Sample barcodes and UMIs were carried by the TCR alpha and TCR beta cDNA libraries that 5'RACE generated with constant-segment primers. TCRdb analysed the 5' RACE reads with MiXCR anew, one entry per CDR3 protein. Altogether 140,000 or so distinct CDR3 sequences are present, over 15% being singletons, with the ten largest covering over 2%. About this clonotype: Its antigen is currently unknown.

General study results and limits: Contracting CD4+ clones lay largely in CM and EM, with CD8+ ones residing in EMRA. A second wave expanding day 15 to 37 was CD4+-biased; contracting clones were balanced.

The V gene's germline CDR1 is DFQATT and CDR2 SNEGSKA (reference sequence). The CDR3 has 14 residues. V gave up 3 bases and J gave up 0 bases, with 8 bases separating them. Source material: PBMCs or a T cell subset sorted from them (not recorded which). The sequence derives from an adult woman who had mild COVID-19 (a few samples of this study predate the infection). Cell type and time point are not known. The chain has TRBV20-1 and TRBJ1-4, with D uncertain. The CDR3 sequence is CSASQSATNEKLFF. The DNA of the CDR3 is TGCAGTGCTAGCCAGTCTGCAACTAATGAAAAACTGTTTTTT.